The present T cell receptor beta chain was sequenced within a study of blood T cells in healthy people across ages. Notes on the study in general: Significant beta diversity loss was already apparent by age approximately 37, declining roughly linearly. PBMCs left unsorted prevented a conclusive naive versus antigen-experienced comparison.

Germline V gene sequence: CDR1 SGHTA, CDR2 FQGNSA. This CDR3 has 17 amino acids. V lost 4 bases to trimming and J lost 2 bases, with 19 bases between them. Regarding this clonotype: Antigen unknown.

Alongside a J-beta primer mix, a sample-barcoded 5' primer served in a second PCR lasting roughly 6 to 11 cycles. TCRdb itself ran the 5' RACE reads through MiXCR, one entry per CDR3 protein. The data contain 730,000 or so distinct CDR3 sequences, roughly 41% of them seen just once; the ten biggest clones take up 20% to 25%. The sequencing input was blood. The chain carries TRBV7-2 and TRBJ2-3, with D perhaps TRBD2 (6 bases). The source is a woman between 55 and 75 years old in good health. The CDR3 sequence is CASSSVGGAGFTDTQYF. In nucleotides, the CDR3 is TGTGCCAGCAGCTCCGTCGGAGGGGCGGGGTTCACAGATACGCAGTATTTT.